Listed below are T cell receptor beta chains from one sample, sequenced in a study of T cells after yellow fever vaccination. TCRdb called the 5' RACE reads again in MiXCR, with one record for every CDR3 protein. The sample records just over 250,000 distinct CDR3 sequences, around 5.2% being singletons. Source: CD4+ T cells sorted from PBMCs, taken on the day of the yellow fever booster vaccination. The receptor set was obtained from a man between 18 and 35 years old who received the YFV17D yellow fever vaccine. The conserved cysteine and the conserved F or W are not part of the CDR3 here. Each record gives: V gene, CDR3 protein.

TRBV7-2 ASSVTGNTGELF
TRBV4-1 ASSRGWQETQY
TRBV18 ASHLDRDSPLH
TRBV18 ASSPNPGLHEKLF
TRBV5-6 ASSLPWTGDNEQF
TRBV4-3 ASSQGGTRINNEQF
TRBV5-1 ASSLDKGTGELF
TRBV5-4 ASSLESRGRNGYT
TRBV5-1 ASSLISPNTEAF
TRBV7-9 ASSSTHISSYNEQF
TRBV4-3 ASSHLGQGASSTQY
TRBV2 ASRPRTGGNQF